The 3 T cell receptor beta chains presented below share a single source sample, sequenced in a study of T cell repertoires and HLA-DP antigens. Assay: immunoSEQ multiplex PCR; the TCRdb copy retains only in-frame clones and omits some. The sample lists tens of thousands of clones; around 77% were seen once. Which antigens these TCRs recognize remains unknown. Material for sequencing was CD4+ T cells from PBMCs. These receptors were collected from a man in his 60s in good health and CMV-seronegative.

The V call is TRBV7-6, the J call TRBJ1-3; D is perhaps TRBD1 (5 bases). The CDR3 is made up of 15 amino acids. Germline V gives CDR1 SGHVS, CDR2 FNYEAQ. Deletions cut 4 bases from V and 2 bases from J, with 12 bases between. As DNA, the CDR3 is TGTGCCAGCAGCTCCCGGCAGGGTGCTGGAAACACCATATATTTT. Protein: CASSSRQGAGNTIYF.

The genes are TRBV6-5 and TRBJ1-6; possible D gene TRBD1, 5 bases. Trimming cost V 2 bases and J 7 bases, with 9 bases left between them. CDR1 MNHEY and CDR2 SVGAGI come from the germline V gene. The CDR3 runs 14 residues. CDR3 nucleotide sequence: TGTGCCAGCAGTTACGGGACTTCAAATTCACCCCTCCACTTT. It codes for CASSYGTSNSPLHF.

This clone was counted ten times or more. The CDR3 loop is CASSPEVTSGERNIQYF. The CDR3 bases are TGTGCCAGCAGCCCCGAAGTCACTAGCGGGGAGCGTAACATTCAGTACTTC. The chain links TRBV7-2 to TRBJ2-4; TRBD2 agrees at 10 bases. CDR1 is SGHTA and CDR2 is FQGNSA in the germline V gene. The CDR3 extends over 17 amino acids. Unmatched junction bases numbered 14, after V lost 5 bases and J lost 7 bases.